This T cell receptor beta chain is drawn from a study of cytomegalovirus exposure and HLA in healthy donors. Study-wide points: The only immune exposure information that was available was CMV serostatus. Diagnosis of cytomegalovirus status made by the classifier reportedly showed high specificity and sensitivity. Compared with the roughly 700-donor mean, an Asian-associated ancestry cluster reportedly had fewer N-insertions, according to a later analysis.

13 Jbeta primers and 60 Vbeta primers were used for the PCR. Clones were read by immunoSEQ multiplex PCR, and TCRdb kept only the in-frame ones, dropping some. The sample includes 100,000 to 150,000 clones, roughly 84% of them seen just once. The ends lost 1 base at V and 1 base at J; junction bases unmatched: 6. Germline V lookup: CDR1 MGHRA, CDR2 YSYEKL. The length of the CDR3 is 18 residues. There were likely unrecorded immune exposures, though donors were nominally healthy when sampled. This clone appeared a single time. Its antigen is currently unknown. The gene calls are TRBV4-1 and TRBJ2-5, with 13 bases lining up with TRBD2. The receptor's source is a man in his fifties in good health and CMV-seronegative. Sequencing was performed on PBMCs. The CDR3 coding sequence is TGCGCCAGCAGCCAAGGAATTACTAGCGGGGGGGTCCAAGAGACCCAGTACTTC. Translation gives CASSQGITSGGVQETQYF.